This entry is about one T cell receptor (beta chain). The source of the sample is a study of blood T cell repertoires in COVID-19. Study as a whole: The analysed material was cDNA or gDNA that came from T cells, B-cell-depleted T cells, or PBMCs.

The CDR3 is 12 amino acids. The V gene lost 4 bases and the J gene lost 6 bases, with 6 bases spanning the gap. Germline V gives CDR1 LGHDT, CDR2 YNNKEL (reference sequence). Method: immunoSEQ multiplex PCR; TCRdb's copy keeps in-frame clones and lacks some. The sample records approximately 410,000 clones, more than 80% being singletons. The gene calls are TRBV3-1 (or the pseudogene TRBV3-2) and TRBJ1-4; no clear D gene. The sequencing input was peripheral blood. The receptor was derived from a young woman with active or convalescent COVID-19. CDR3 sequence (DNA): TGTGCCAGCAGCCCTCTAGATGAAAAACTGTTTTTT. It specifies CASSPLDEKLFF.